Listed below are T cell receptor beta chains from one sample, sequenced in a study of cytomegalovirus exposure and HLA in healthy donors. The table came from immunoSEQ multiplex PCR; TCRdb's copy has only in-frame clones and leaves some out. This sample has under 200,000 clones, with around 85% found just once. Sequenced material: PBMCs. The receptors stem from a man aged 18 to 30 in good health and CMV-seropositive. CDR3s leave out the opening cysteine and the closing phenylalanine or tryptophan.

J	V	CDR3
TRBJ2-1	TRBV7-2	ASSLGAAGAYNEQF
TRBJ1-5	TRBV30	AWSAGRGQPQH
TRBJ2-3	TRBV28	ASSLGQRTGIGTDTQY
TRBJ1-2	TRBV29-1	SVESGVIYGYT
TRBJ2-5	TRBV4-2	ASSPSGTSGGETQY
TRBJ2-3	TRBV5-4	ASSLPQRGGSTDTQY
TRBJ1-1	TRBV19	ATTAGQTSNTEAF
TRBJ2-1	TRBV14	ASSQDKRNEQF
TRBJ1-6	TRBV28	ASTEGTGLNSPLH
TRBJ1-1	TRBV9	ASSVVQGGNTEAF
TRBJ2-3	TRBV7-3	ASSPGVSTDTQY
TRBJ2-6	TRBV6-4	ASSAGTGGSGANVLT
TRBJ1-1	TRBV7-3	ASSLNQGYTEAF
TRBJ1-5	TRBV30	AWSVRQGSGNQPQH
TRBJ2-1	TRBV6-1	ASTQTGGSYNEQF
TRBJ2-1	TRBV5-6	AIGLAGGAYNEQF
NA	TRBV4-2	ASSPRAGDEQY
TRBJ2-3	TRBV19	ASSLQGSPTDTQY
TRBJ1-1	TRBV13	ASSSRQGINTEAF
TRBJ1-2	TRBV21-1	AAAGKVWVYGYT
TRBJ1-1	TRBV6-5	ASSSNLPGTEAF
TRBJ2-1	TRBV19	ASSHRQGGSYNEQF
TRBJ1-2	TRBV9	ASSPLRTGNYGYT
TRBJ2-2	TRBV10-3	AIEASGTGELF
TRBJ2-2	TRBV28	ASLGGELF
TRBJ1-1	TRBV7-9	ASSPPWNTEAF
TRBJ1-2	TRBV5-4	ASSLGVQGDGYT
TRBJ2-5	TRBV9	ASSLTGNAQETQY
TRBJ2-5	TRBV5-8	ASSSDTGGQY
TRBJ1-1	TRBV6-5	ASSYSRTLNTEAF
TRBJ1-1	TRBV5-1	ASSLDKGMLGNTEAF
TRBJ1-1	TRBV19	AAFGFMNTEAF
TRBJ2-1	TRBV29-1	SVDPGFANEQF
TRBJ2-5	TRBV30	AWSPRLETQY
NA	TRBV5-4	ASSPWTGPGDEQY
TRBJ2-7	TRBV4-1	ASSQDKPYYEQY